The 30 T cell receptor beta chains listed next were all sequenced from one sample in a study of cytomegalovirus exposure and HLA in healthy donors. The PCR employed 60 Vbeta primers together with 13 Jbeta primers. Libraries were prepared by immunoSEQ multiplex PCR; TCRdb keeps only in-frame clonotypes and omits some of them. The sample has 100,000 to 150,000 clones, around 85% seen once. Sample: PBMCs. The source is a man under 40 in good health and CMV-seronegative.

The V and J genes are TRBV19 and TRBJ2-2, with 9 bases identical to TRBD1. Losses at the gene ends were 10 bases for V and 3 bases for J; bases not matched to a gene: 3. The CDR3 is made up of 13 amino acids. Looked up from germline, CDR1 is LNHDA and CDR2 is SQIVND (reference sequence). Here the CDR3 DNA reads TGTGCCACGGACAGGGGTTACACCGGGGAGCTGTTTTTT. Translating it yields CATDRGYTGELFF. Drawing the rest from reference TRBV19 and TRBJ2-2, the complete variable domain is DGGITQSPKYLFRKEGQNVTLSCEQNLNHDAMYWYRQDPGQGLRLIYYSQIVNDFQKGDIAEGYSVSREKKESFPLTVTSAQKNPTAFYLCATDRGYTGELFFGEGSRLTVL.

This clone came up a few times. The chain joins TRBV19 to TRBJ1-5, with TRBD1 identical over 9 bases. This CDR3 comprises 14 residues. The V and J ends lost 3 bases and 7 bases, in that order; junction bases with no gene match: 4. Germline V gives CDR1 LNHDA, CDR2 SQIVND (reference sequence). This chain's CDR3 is CASSMGQGRQPQHF. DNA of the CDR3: TGTGCCAGTAGTATGGGACAGGGACGACAGCCCCAGCATTTT.

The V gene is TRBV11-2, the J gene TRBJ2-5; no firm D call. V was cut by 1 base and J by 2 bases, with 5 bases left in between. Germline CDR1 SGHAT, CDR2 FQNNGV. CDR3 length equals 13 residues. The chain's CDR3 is CASSLGLQETQYF. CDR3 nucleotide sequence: TGTGCCAGCAGCTTAGGACTTCAAGAGACCCAGTACTTC.

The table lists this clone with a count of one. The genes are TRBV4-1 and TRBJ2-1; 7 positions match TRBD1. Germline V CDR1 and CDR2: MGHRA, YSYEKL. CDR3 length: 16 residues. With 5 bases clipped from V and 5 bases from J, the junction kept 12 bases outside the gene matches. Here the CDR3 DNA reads TGCGCCAGCAGCGTACCCGGGACAGCCGCCCACAATGAGCAGTTCTTC. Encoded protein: CASSVPGTAAHNEQFF.

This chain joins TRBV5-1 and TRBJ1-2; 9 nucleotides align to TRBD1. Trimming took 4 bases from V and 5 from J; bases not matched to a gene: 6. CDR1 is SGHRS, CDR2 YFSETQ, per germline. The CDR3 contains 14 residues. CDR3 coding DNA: TGCGCCAGCAGCCGGGACAGGGAGGGATATGGCTACACCTTC. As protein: CASSRDREGYGYTF. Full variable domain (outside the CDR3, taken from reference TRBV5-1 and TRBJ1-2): KAGVTQTPRYLIKTRGQQVTLSCSPISGHRSVSWYQQTPGQGLQFLFEYFSETQRNKGNFPGRFSGRQFSNSRSEMNVSTLELGDSALYLCASSRDREGYGYTFGSGTRLTVV.

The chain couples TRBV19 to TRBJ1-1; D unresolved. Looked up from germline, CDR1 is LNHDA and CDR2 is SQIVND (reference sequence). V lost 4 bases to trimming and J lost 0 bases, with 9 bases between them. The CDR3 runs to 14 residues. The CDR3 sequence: CASSTRDMNTEAFF. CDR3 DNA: TGTGCCAGTAGTACCAGAGACATGAACACTGAAGCTTTCTTT.

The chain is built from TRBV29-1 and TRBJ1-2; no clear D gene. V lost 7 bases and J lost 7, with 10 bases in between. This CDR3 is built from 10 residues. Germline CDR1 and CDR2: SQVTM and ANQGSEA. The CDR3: CSASEGGYTF. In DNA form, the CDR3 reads TGCAGCGCCTCGGAGGGTGGCTACACCTTC.

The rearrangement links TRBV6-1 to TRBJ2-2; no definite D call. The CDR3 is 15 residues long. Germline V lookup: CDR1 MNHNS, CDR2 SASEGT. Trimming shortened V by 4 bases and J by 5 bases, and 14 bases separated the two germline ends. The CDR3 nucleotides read TGTGCCAGCAGTGGTCCCCTACAGTTAACCGGGGAGCTGTTTTTT. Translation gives CASSGPLQLTGELFF.

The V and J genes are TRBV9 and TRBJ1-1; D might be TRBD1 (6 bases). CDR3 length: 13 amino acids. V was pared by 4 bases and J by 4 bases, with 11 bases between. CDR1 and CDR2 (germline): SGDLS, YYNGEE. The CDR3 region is CASSPQGTTEAFF. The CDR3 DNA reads TGTGCCAGCAGCCCACAGGGTACCACTGAAGCTTTCTTT.

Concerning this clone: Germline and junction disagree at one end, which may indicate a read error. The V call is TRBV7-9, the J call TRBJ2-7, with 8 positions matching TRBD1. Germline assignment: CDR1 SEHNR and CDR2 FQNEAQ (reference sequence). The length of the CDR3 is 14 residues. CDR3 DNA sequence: TGTGCCAGCAGCTTGACGGGACAGGACGTACGTTGGGACTTC. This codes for CASSLTGQDVRWDF.

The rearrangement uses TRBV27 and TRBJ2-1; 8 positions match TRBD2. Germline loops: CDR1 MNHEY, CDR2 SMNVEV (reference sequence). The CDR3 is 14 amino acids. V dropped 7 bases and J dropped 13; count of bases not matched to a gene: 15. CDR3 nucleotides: TGTGCCAGCAAGCGGGGGATTCCAACAGATGTTCAGTTCTTC. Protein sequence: CASKRGIPTDVQFF.

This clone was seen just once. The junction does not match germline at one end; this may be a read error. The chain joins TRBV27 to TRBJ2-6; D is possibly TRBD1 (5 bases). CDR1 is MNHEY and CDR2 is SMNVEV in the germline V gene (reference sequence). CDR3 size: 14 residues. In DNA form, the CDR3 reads TGTGCCAGCAGTCCATATTCTGGGGCCAACGGCCTGACTTTC. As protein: CASSPYSGANGLTF.

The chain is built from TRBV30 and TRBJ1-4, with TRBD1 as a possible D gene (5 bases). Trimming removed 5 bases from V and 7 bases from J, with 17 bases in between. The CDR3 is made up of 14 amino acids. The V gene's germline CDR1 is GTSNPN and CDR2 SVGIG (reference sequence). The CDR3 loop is CAWGKGDSGEKLFF. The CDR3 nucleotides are TGTGCCTGGGGGAAAGGGGACTCGGGTGAAAAACTGTTTTTT.

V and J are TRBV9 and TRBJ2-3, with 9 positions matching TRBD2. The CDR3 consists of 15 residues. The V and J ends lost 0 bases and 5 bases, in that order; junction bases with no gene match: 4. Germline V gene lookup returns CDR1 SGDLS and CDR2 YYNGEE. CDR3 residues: CASSVGARGGDTQYF. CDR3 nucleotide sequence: TGTGCCAGCAGCGTAGGAGCGCGGGGGGGAGATACGCAGTATTTT.

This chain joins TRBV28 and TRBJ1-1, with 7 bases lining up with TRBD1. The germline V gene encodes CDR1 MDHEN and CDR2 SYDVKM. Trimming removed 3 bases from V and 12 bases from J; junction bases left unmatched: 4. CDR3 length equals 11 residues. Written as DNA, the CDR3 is TGTGCCAGCAGTTTTAGCAGGGGGACTTTCTTT. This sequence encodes CASSFSRGTFF.

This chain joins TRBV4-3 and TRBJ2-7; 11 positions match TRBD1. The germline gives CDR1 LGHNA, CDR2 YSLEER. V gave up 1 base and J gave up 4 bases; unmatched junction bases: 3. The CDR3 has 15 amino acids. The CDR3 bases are TGCGCCAGCAGCCAAGCTGGGACAGGGGGATACGAGCAGTACTTC. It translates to CASSQAGTGGYEQYF.

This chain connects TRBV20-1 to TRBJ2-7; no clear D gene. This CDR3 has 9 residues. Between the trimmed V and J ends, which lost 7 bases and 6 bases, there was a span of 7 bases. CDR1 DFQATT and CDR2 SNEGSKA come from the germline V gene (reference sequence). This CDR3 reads CSVAGEQYF. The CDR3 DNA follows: TGCAGTGTTGCCGGCGAGCAGTACTTC.

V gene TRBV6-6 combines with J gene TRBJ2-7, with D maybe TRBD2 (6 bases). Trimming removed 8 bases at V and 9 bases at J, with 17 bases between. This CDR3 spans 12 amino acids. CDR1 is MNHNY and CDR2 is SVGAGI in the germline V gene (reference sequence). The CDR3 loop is CASLGPGEVQYF. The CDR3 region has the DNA TGTGCCAGCCTGGGGCCGGGGGAAGTGCAGTACTTC.

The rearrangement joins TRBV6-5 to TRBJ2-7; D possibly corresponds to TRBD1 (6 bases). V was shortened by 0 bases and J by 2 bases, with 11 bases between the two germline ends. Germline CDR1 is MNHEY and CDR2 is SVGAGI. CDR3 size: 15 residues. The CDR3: CASSYSGDITYEQYF. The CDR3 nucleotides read TGTGCCAGCAGTTACTCTGGGGACATCACCTACGAGCAGTACTTC.

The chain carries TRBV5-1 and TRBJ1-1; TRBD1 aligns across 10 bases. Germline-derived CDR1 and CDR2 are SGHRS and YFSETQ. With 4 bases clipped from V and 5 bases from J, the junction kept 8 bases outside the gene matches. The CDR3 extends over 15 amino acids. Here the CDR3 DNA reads TGCGCCAGCAGCCCCGACAGGGGGCAGGGAACTGAAGCTTTCTTT. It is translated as CASSPDRGQGTEAFF.

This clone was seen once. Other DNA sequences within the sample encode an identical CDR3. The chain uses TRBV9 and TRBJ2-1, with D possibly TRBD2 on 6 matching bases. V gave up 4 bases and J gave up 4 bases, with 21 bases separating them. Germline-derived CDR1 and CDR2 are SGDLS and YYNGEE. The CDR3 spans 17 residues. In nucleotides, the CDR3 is TGTGCCAGCAGCTCCCCAGAAGGTAGCGGAAAATACAATGAGCAGTTCTTC. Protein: CASSSPEGSGKYNEQFF.

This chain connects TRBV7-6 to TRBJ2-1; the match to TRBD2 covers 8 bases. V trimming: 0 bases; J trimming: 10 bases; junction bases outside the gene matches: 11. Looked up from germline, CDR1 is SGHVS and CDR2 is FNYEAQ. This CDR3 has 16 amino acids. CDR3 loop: CASSLAVTSGAPEQFF. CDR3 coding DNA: TGTGCCAGCAGCTTAGCGGTTACTAGCGGAGCTCCCGAGCAGTTCTTC.

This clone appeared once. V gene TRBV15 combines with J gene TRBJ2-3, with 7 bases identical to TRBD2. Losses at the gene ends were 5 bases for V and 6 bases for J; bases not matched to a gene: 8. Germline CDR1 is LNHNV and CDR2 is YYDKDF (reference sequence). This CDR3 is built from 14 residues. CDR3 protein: CATSPRGLKDTQYF. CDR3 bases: TGTGCCACCAGCCCCCGGGGACTAAAGGATACGCAGTATTTT.

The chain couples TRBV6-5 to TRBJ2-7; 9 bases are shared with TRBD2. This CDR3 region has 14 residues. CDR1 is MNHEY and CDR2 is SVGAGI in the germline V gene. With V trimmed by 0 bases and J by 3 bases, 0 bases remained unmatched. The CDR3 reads CASSYSRGGYEQYF. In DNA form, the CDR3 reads TGTGCCAGCAGTTACTCGCGGGGGGGCTACGAGCAGTACTTC.

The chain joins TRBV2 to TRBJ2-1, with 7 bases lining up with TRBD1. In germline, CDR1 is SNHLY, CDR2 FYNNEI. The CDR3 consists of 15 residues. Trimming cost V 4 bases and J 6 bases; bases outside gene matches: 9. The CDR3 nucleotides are TGTGCCAGCAGTGGTTGGCAGGGGGTTAGCAATGAGCAGTTCTTC. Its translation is CASSGWQGVSNEQFF.

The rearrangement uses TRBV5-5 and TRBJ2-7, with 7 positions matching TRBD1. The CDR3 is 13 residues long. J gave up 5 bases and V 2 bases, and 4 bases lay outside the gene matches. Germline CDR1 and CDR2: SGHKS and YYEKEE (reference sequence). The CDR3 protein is CASSLQGTDEQYF. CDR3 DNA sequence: TGTGCCAGCAGCTTACAGGGGACGGACGAGCAGTACTTC.

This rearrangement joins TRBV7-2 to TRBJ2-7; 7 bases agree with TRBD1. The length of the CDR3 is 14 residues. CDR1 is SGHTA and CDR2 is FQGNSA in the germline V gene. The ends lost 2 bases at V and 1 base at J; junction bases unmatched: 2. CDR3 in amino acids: CASSLRTGSYEQYF. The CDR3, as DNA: TGTGCCAGCAGCTTAAGGACAGGATCCTACGAGCAGTACTTC.

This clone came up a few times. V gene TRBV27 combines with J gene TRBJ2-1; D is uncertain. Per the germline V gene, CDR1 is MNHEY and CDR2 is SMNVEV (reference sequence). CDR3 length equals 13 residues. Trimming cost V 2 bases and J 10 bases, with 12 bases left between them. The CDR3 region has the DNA TGTGCCAGCAGTTTAGACAAGGCCACCGAGCAGTTCTTC. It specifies CASSLDKATEQFF.

The CDR3 region is CASSGTLRQVDTIYF. CDR3 nucleotides: TGTGCCAGCAGTGGAACACTCCGACAGGTCGACACCATATATTTT. This chain uses TRBV6-1 with TRBJ1-3, with D perhaps TRBD1 (6 bases). From germline, CDR1 is MNHNS and CDR2 SASEGT. This CDR3 region has 15 residues. V was shortened by 4 bases and J by 8 bases, with 18 bases between the two germline ends.

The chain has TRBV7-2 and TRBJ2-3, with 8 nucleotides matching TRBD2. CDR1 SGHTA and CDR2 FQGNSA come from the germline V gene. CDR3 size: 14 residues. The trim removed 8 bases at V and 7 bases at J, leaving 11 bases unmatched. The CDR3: CASRLTGGLNTQYF. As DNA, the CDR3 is TGTGCCAGCCGCCTCACGGGGGGGCTAAATACGCAGTATTTT.